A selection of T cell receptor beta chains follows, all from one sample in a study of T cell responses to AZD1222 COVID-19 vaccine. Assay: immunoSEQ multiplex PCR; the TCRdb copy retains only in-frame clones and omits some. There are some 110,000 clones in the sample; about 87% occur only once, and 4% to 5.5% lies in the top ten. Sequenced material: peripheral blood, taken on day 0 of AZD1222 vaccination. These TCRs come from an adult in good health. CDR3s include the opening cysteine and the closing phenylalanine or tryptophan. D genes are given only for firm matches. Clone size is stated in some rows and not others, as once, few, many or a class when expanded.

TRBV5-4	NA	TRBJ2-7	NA	CASSLDRSYEQYF	TGTGCCAGCAGCTTGGACAGATCGTACGAGCAGTACTTC
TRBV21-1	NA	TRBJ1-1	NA	CASSKAPALQEAFF	TGTGCCAGCAGCAAGGCCCCCGCCCTACAGGAAGCTTTCTTT
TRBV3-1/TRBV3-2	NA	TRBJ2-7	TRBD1	CASSSRQGSYEQYF	TGTGCCAGCAGCTCAAGACAGGGGTCCTACGAGCAGTACTTC
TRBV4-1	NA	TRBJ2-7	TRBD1	CASSQTRTGGAEQYF	TGCGCCAGCAGCCAAACCCGGACAGGGGGGGCCGAGCAGTACTTC
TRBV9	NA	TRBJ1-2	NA	CASSVGLNYGYTF	TGTGCCAGCAGCGTAGGGTTGAACTATGGCTACACCTTC
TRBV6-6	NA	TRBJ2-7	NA	CASSQSYEQYF	TGTGCCAGCAGTCAATCCTACGAGCAGTACTTC
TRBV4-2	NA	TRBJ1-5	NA	CASSQDRVGQPQHF	TGTGCCAGCAGCCAAGACAGGGTAGGGCAGCCCCAGCATTTT
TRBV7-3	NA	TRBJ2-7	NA	CASSQLWGGEQYF	TGTGCCAGCAGCCAACTTTGGGGAGGAGAGCAGTACTTC
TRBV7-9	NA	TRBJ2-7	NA	CASSLGGQRWGQYF	TGTGCCAGCAGCTTAGGCGGGCAGCGATGGGGGCAGTACTTC
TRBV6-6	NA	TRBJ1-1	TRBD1	CASSRRARGTGGTEAFF	TGTGCCAGCAGTCGAAGGGCCAGAGGGACAGGAGGGACTGAAGCTTTCTTT
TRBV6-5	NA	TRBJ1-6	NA	CASSYSDRNYNSPLHF	TGTGCCAGCAGTTACTCGGACCGCAACTATAATTCACCCCTCCACTTT
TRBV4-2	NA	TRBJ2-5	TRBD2	CASSPRLAGYGETQYF	TGTGCCAGCAGCCCCCGGCTAGCGGGATATGGGGAGACCCAGTACTTC
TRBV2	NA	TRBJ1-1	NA	CASRGGPGNTEAFF	TGTGCCAGCAGGGGCGGGCCTGGGAACACTGAAGCTTTCTTT
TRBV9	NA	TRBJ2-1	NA	CASSAQGMTGVYNEQFF	TGTGCCAGCAGCGCTCAAGGGATGACGGGAGTATACAATGAGCAGTTCTTC
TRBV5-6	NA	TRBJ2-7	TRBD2	CASSPGGLPYEQYF	TGTGCCAGCAGCCCGGGGGGTCTCCCCTACGAGCAGTACTTC
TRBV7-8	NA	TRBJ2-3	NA	CASSLKSGSTDTQYF	TGTGCCAGCAGCTTAAAGTCAGGGAGCACAGATACGCAGTATTTT
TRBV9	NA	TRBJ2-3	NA	CASSVSGGATDTQYF	TGTGCCAGCAGCGTCTCAGGGGGGGCCACAGATACGCAGTATTTT
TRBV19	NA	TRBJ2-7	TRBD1	CASSPDETGGNEQYF	TGTGCCAGTAGTCCAGACGAGACAGGGGGTAACGAGCAGTACTTC
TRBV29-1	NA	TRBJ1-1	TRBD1	CSAGGQGMNTEAFF	TGCAGCGCCGGGGGACAGGGGATGAACACTGAAGCTTTCTTT
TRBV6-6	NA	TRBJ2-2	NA	CASTPARPGELFF	TGTGCCAGCACTCCCGCGCGCCCCGGGGAGCTGTTTTTT
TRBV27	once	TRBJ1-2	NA	CASRGLGDGYTF	TGTGCCAGCCGGGGGTTGGGCGATGGCTACACCTTC
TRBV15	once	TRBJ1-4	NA	CATSREGQGGEKLFF	TGTGCCACCAGCAGAGAGGGGCAGGGCGGCGAAAAACTGTTTTTT
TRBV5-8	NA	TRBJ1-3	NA	CASSWGLKDF	TGTGCCAGCAGCTGGGGTCTAAAGGATTTT
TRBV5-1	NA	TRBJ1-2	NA	CASSSGTDNYGYTF	TGCGCCAGCAGCTCCGGGACCGACAACTATGGCTACACCTTC
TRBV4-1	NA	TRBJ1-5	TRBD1	CASSQGTGENQPQHF	TGCGCCAGCAGCCAAGGGACAGGGGAAAATCAGCCCCAGCATTTT
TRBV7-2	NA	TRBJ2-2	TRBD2	CASSHLRLAGGNTGELFF	TGTGCCAGCAGCCACCTGAGGCTAGCGGGGGGGAACACCGGGGAGCTGTTTTTT
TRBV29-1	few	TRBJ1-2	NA	CSVVVRIYGYTF	TGCAGCGTTGTCGTACGGATCTATGGCTACACCTTC
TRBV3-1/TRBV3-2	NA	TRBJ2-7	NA	CASSPAQGQTYEQYF	TGTGCCAGCAGCCCCGCTCAGGGGCAAACGTACGAGCAGTACTTC
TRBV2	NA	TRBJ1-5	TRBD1	CASGRDRGNQPQHF	TGTGCCAGCGGCCGGGACAGGGGTAATCAGCCCCAGCATTTT
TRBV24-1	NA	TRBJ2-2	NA	CATLFEGVGTGELFF	TGTGCCACCCTTTTTGAGGGAGTAGGAACCGGGGAGCTGTTTTTT
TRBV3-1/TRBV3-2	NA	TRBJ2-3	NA	CASSHRSADTQYF	TGTGCCAGCAGCCATCGCTCTGCGGATACGCAGTATTTT
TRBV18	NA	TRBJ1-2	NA	CASSRPSGGDYGYTF	TGTGCCAGCTCTCGCCCTAGCGGGGGGGACTATGGCTACACCTTC
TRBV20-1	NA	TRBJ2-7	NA	CSASRGSYEQYF	TGCAGTGCTAGTCGAGGATCCTACGAGCAGTACTTC
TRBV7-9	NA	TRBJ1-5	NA	CASSLAGYQPQHF	TGTGCCAGCAGCTTAGCAGGGTATCAGCCCCAGCATTTT
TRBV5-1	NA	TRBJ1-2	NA	CASSLGVSQGYGYTF	TGCGCCAGCAGCTTGGGGGTCAGTCAGGGCTATGGCTACACCTTC
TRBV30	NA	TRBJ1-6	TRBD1	CAGRDSSSYNSPLHF	TGTGCCGGACGGGACAGCAGCTCCTATAATTCACCCCTCCACTTT
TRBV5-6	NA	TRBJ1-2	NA	CASSSQPGGGYTF	TGTGCCAGCAGCTCCCAACCGGGTGGAGGCTACACCTTC
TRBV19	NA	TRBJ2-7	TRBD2	CASSAGGWGDYEQYF	TGTGCCAGTAGTGCGGGAGGATGGGGTGACTACGAGCAGTACTTC
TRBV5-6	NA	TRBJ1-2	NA	CASSLGTPYYGYTF	TGTGCCAGCAGCTTGGGGACCCCATACTATGGCTACACCTTC
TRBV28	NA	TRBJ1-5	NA	CASTPGVLKNQPQHF	TGTGCCAGCACCCCGGGTGTACTGAAAAATCAGCCCCAGCATTTT